This TCR beta chain came from a study of blood T cell repertoires in COVID-19. The wider study: COVID-19 samples collected from the United States, Italy and Spain covered acute and convalescent phases. PBMCs, B-cell-depleted T cells, or T cells provided the cDNA or gDNA that made up the material.

The germline gives CDR1 LGHDT, CDR2 YNNKEL (reference sequence). The CDR3 runs to 14 residues. Between the trimmed V and J ends, which lost 3 bases and 4 bases, there was a span of 10 bases. In the source study's methods: Reference gene primer amplification in the assay estimated nucleated cell counts. Method: immunoSEQ multiplex PCR; TCRdb's copy keeps in-frame clones and lacks some. V and J calls and clone size are those listed in that table; D and trimming were worked out from the DNA. The sample consists of 25,000 to 35,000 clones, around 87% of them appearing once. The receptor was derived from a human donor in a cohort sampled during active COVID-19. The donor label of this sample is uncertain. What was sequenced was peripheral blood. The chain couples TRBV3-1 (or the pseudogene TRBV3-2) to TRBJ2-1; D might be TRBD1 (5 bases). DNA for the CDR3: TGTGCCAGCAGCCATAGTTACAGGTACAATGAGCAGTTCTTC. Translating gives CASSHSYRYNEQFF.